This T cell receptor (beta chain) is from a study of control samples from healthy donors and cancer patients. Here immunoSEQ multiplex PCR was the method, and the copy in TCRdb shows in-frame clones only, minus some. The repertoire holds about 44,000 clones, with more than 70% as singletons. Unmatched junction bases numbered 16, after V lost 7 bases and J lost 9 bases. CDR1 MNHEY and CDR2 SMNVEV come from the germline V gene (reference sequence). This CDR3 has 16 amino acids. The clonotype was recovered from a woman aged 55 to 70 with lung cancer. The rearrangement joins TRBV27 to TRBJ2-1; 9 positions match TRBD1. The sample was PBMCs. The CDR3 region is CASTRQGVVGVVEQFF. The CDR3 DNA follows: TGTGCCAGCACCCGACAGGGGGTTGTCGGAGTTGTTGAGCAGTTCTTC.